This T cell receptor (beta chain) was obtained from a study of identical twins. The study, taken as a whole, reports: Cord blood beta clonotypes present at high abundance carried fewer insertions; no such pattern appeared in memory repertoires.

This clonotype was seen more than once but under ten times. The antigen is unknown. TCRdb itself ran the 5' RACE reads through MiXCR, one entry per CDR3 protein. This table has 450,000 or so distinct CDR3 sequences, more than 13% appearing once. Germline CDR1 SNHLY, CDR2 FYNNEI. V shed 11 bases, J shed 5 bases, and the junction held 11 bases outside the gene matches. This CDR3 spans 15 amino acids. The same data also contributed to another study, on yellow fever vaccine responses in identical twins.

This TCR derives from a young woman in good health. Sequenced input: CD4+ T cells sorted from blood. V is TRBV2 and J is TRBJ2-1, with 11 bases fitting TRBD2. Written as DNA, the CDR3 is TGTGCCCCTACCACGGGACTAGCGGAGAACAATGAGCAGTTCTTC. Protein sequence: CAPTTGLAENNEQFF.